The next 12 T cell receptor beta chains were all read from a single sample in a study of regulatory T cells in long-lasting Graves disease (dated by TCRdb to about 2021). The time point label, as the study defines it: newly diagnosed GD, antithyroid drugs for less than 3 months. For both TCR sequencing and RNA sequencing, RNA was extracted from PBMCs in TRIzol. The library was built by means of multiplex PCR. TCRdb lists the instrument as Illumina HiSeq 4000. CDR3 regions were amplified by Arm-PCR with iRepertoire HTBI primers to construct TCR beta libraries. TCRdb reprocessing: public reads trimmed at Q25 with fastp, clones called with MiXCR, in-frame beta chains kept. CDR3 protein sequences are deduplicated, and each keeps its most common genes and DNA. Present in this sample are 360,000 or so distinct CDR3 sequences, around 17% of which were seen just once. The top ten constitute approximately 30% of the sample.

These data were also reused for a study on T cells in Graves' hyperthyroidism and ophthalmopathy.

The sequencing used peripheral blood mononuclear cells (PBMCs), collected at new diagnosis, from a patient treated with antithyroid drugs. The receptor set was obtained from a man in his forties with Graves disease. Donor details come from another sample of the same person, matched by shared clones.

The chain carries TRBV10-3 and TRBJ2-4, with TRBD1 identical over 8 bases. Unmatched junction bases numbered 8, after V lost 8 bases and J lost 8 bases. CDR1 and CDR2 (germline): ENHRY, SYGVKD. The CDR3 runs 13 residues. DNA of the CDR3: TGTGCCATCTCGCCCCAGGGGGCGGACATTCAGTACTTC. Protein: CAISPQGADIQYF.

This clonotype was counted many times. The V call is TRBV28, the J call TRBJ1-5, with D perhaps matching TRBD1 (5 bases). CDR1 and CDR2 from the germline V gene are MDHEN and SYDVKM. V shed 5 bases and J shed 15 bases, with 23 bases lying between them. The CDR3 is 14 residues long. DNA of the CDR3: TGTGCCAGCAGTGGGGCGAGGGTATCGAGTCTATGGCATTTT. As protein: CASSGARVSSLWHF. Full variable domain (outside the CDR3, taken from reference TRBV28 and TRBJ1-5): DVKVTQSSRYLVKRTGEKVFLECVQDMDHENMFWYRQDPGLGLRLIYFSYDVKMKEKGDIPEGYSVSREKKERFSLILESASTNQTSMYLCASSGARVSSLWHFGDGTRLSIL.

This chain connects TRBV7-2 to TRBJ2-5; 11 nucleotides line up with TRBD1. This CDR3 has 15 residues. CDR1 SGHTA and CDR2 FQGNSA come from the germline V gene. V trimming: 4 bases; J trimming: 5 bases; junction bases outside the gene matches: 6. DNA of the CDR3: TGTGCCAGCAGCTCGGGACAGGGGGTTTTGGAGACCCAGTACTTC. It codes for CASSSGQGVLETQYF.

This chain joins TRBV6-1 and TRBJ1-3; 9 nucleotides match TRBD1. The germline CDR1 and CDR2 sequences are MNHNS and SASEGT. The ends lost 10 bases at V and 3 bases at J; junction bases unmatched: 10. The CDR3 is made up of 15 amino acids. The CDR3 DNA reads TGTGCCACCAAGAGACAGGGGGAATATGGAAACACCATATATTTT. Translated: CATKRQGEYGNTIYF.

The table lists this clonotype with a count of one. A far larger clone differs by one base, so this is likely a read error. The gene calls are TRBV28 and TRBJ2-1; D unclear. The CDR3 runs to 14 residues. V dropped 6 bases and J dropped 10 bases, with 19 bases sitting between them. Germline CDR1 and CDR2: MDHEN and SYDVKM. In DNA form, the CDR3 reads TGTGCCAGCAGACGAGGACGGAGCTCCTACGAGCAGTTCTTC. Translated: CASRRGRSSYEQFF.

This clonotype appeared many times. V gene TRBV9 combines with J gene TRBJ2-3; D is unresolved. Germline V gene sequence: CDR1 SGDLS, CDR2 YYNGEE. The V end was cut by 0 bases, the J end by 0 bases, with 11 bases between. CDR3 size: 16 residues. As DNA, the CDR3 is TGTGCCAGCAGCGTAGATTCCTCGCTGAGCACAGATACGCAGTATTTT. Translation gives CASSVDSSLSTDTQYF.

This clonotype was counted many times. The rearrangement links TRBV12-3 or TRBV12-4 to TRBJ2-1; possibly TRBD1 or TRBD2 for D (6 bases each). Trimming stripped 6 bases from V and 9 bases from J, with 24 bases between. This CDR3 has 16 residues. CDR3 sequence (DNA): TGTGCCAGCAGAACGGGGGTTAGTGGGGGCAATGCTGAGCAGTTCTTC. Translation gives CASRTGVSGGNAEQFF.

This clonotype was detected many times. This chain links TRBV2 with TRBJ2-1, with 7 positions matching TRBD1. The trim removed 5 bases at V and 8 bases at J, leaving 9 bases unmatched. Germline CDR1 and CDR2: SNHLY and FYNNEI. The CDR3 has 14 amino acids. The DNA of the CDR3 is TGTGCCAGCAGTAACAGGGGCATCGCTCATGAGCAGTTCTTC. This sequence encodes CASSNRGIAHEQFF.

The sample holds many counts of this clonotype. The chain combines TRBV5-1 with TRBJ2-1, with TRBD1 as a possible D gene (6 bases). The V and J ends lost 0 bases and 7 bases respectively, with 17 bases between them. The germline CDR1 and CDR2 sequences are SGHRS and YFSETQ. The CDR3 has 16 amino acids. CDR3 region: CASSLGGSGVFNEQFF. DNA of the CDR3: TGCGCCAGCAGCTTGGGTGGGTCAGGGGTGTTTAATGAGCAGTTCTTC.

The chain has TRBV29-1 and TRBJ1-1; the match to TRBD1 covers 8 bases. The CDR3 consists of 14 residues. With V trimmed by 3 bases and J by 1 base, 4 bases remained unmatched. Germline CDR1 reads SQVTM; CDR2 reads ANQGSEA. The chain's CDR3 is CSVDRTGTNTEAFF. The CDR3 nucleotides are TGCAGCGTTGATCGGACAGGGACGAACACTGAAGCTTTCTTT.

This clonotype was seen a handful of times. The V call is TRBV5-6, the J call TRBJ1-1; D gene unclear. The CDR3 loop spans 15 amino acids. CDR1 and CDR2 (germline): SGHDT, YYEEEE. V was shortened by 1 base and J by 2 bases, with 12 bases between the two germline ends. The CDR3 nucleotides read TGTGCCAGCAGCTTGTGGGCGACATCTAACACTGAAGCTTTCTTT. As protein: CASSLWATSNTEAFF.

This clonotype showed up just a few times. This chain connects TRBV28 to TRBJ2-2; D possibly corresponds to TRBD2 (5 bases). Germline V CDR1 and CDR2: MDHEN, SYDVKM. The CDR3 covers 15 residues. V was trimmed by 3 bases and J by 4 bases, leaving 12 bases between them. CDR3 bases: TGTGCCAGCAGTTTGTTTGGGGAGAGCACCGGGGAGCTGTTTTTT. Its translation is CASSLFGESTGELFF.